This T cell receptor beta chain was documented in a study of cytomegalovirus exposure and HLA in healthy donors (dated by TCRdb to 2017 to 2019). Regarding the complete study: In an earlier analysis of some 610 of the donors, 276 Gb of sequence data and 90 million to 130 million unique TCR beta sequences from roughly 190 million T cells were reported. Around 300 gigabases of sequencing data and tens of millions of unique TCR sequences were included in an early release covering about 620 HLA-typed donors. Among the roughly 390 genotyped donors, approximately 76% belonged to the genetic ancestry cluster associated with self-reported Caucasian donors. The aim of the study was to test whether cataloging public T cell receptors could identify signatures of past pathogen exposure. The study used immunosequencing to profile the T cell repertoires of several hundred subjects and linked those repertoires to cytomegalovirus serostatus. A separate validation cohort of roughly 130 different subjects was used in addition to the 666-subject first cohort. To predict cytomegalovirus infection status, the study brought together high-throughput TCR immunosequencing, statistical association of individual TCRs with disease status, and machine learning. In a later analysis, previously published TCR beta repertoires from 666 donors were re-analyzed and high-resolution HLA genotyping was added so that TCR occurrence patterns could be studied. The later analysis used no new phenotypic data to find candidate immune exposures, relying instead on TCR beta sequences and their occurrence across donors. An earlier analysis of approximately 580 of the donors used high-throughput TCR beta sequencing to judge whether each TCR beta V gene segment behaved as functional or pseudogenic. Donor age, sex, ethnicity and CMV serostatus were collected together with the repertoire data. A later genetic analysis took genome-wide SNP genotypes for about three fifths of the 666 donors and used that subset as a discovery cohort. All discovery cohort repertoires had been generated using a single sequencing platform. Both class I and class II loci were covered by HLA typing, at four-digit resolution. Typing coverage varied by locus: roughly 620-640 donors for A, B, C, DRB1 and DQB1; approximately 500 for DQA1; nearly 610 for DPA1; 450 to 480 for DPB1. Because of strong linkage in the cohort, roughly 5 DR-DQ haplotypes were treated as single units for association and clustering. Across about 370 genotyped donors of the cohort, an average of roughly 250,000 unique TCR beta nucleotide sequences per donor were sequenced, and roughly 18% of those sequences were non-productive.

The library was built by means of the immunoSEQ multiplex PCR assay. A mixture of 60 forward primers for TCR Vbeta segments and 13 reverse primers for TCR Jbeta segments was used in the multiplex PCR. A multiplex PCR assay on genomic DNA amplified the CDR3 region of rearranged TCR beta genes. Amplified TCR beta libraries were sequenced as 87-base-pair reads on the Illumina HiSeq System. The original pipeline was this. In a later analysis, around 80 million unique TCR beta chains were counted across the approximately 640 repertoires, and some 10 million of these chains were shared by at least two donors. To remove PCR and sequencing errors, raw reads were error-corrected and collapsed into unique sequences using a nearest-neighbor algorithm that merged closely related sequences. CDR3 sequences were aligned to IMGT reference sequences to assign V, D and J gene segments. For a sequence to be retained, at least a six-nucleotide match to both a V gene segment and a J gene segment was required. Rearrangements were classified as productive when the CDR3 lacked stop codons and remained in frame with V and J, and all other rearrangements were classified as non-productive. CDR3 was defined according to IMGT convention as the region running from the second conserved V-encoded cysteine to the conserved J-encoded phenylalanine. In an earlier analysis of some 550 of the donors, sequences lacking an unambiguous match to a single V gene segment were excluded. In an earlier analysis of some 590 of the donors, V segments were called functional above 56.7% productive rearrangements and were called segregating when the between-donor standard deviation exceeded 5%. A statistical classification framework was developed to diagnose cytomegalovirus status using the catalog of TCR beta chain sequences. In a later analysis, TCR nucleotide sequences were compared against IMGT/GENE-DB human TR gene sequences so that V and J genes could be assigned. Using the TCRdist pipeline, a later analysis assigned CDR3 sequences along with most-parsimonious VDJ recombination scenarios. In a later analysis, each TCR beta chain was defined by its CDR3 amino acid sequence together with its V-gene family, and reads lacking a unique V-gene family were excluded. To address suspected cross-contamination and a sequencing artifact, a later analysis removed some 620 highly shared, low-generation-probability nucleotide sequences. In a later analysis, a clonal expansion index for each public chain was calculated from normalized within-repertoire ranks of inferred template counts. In a later analysis, generation probabilities were computed with a VDJ recombination model fitted to out-of-frame rearrangements, and the resulting probabilities were checked against IGoR. A later analysis scored TCR-TCR, TCR-HLA and TCR-CMV co-occurrence with hypergeometric tests, applying a repertoire-size bias correction to TCR pairs. A later analysis estimated false discovery rates by permuting HLA or CMV assignments 20 times. In a later analysis, co-occurring TCRs were grouped with DBSCAN, and TCRdist sequence similarity was added when clustering was performed within HLA-allele-positive subsets. Repertoires with fewer than 30,000 or more than 120,000 public chains, plus five repertoires with anomalous nucleotide sharing, were excluded from co-occurrence clustering. The table was pulled from immuneACCESS by TCRdb, which kept in-frame rearrangements only. Such tables lose some clones; where checked, under half of the loss comes from unresolved V genes, and the rest has no known cause. The V and J calls and the clone size are those of that table, but D and trimming were determined from the DNA. The table for this sample lists about 96,000 clones; roughly 74% of them were counted only once. Around 14% of the sample comes from the top ten.

Results and caveats for the whole study, not just this receptor: In a later genetic analysis, a missense DCLRE1C variant was associated with V-gene and J-gene trimming of TCR beta chains, and the association was replicated in an independent cohort. Compared with equally common non-associated chains, HLA-associated TCR beta chains in a later analysis were more clonally expanded and had lower generation probabilities. Specific HLA alleles were associated with more than 15,000 TCR beta sequences at a false discovery rate of 0.05 in a later analysis. In a later analysis, several top co-occurrence clusters were reported to appear linked to parvovirus B19, influenza, CMV and Epstein-Barr virus. The cohort was sequenced for TCR beta chains only, and without alpha or paired-chain data the features that could be detected were limited. Because some donors lacked HLA typing at each locus, the association tests relied only on the typed subset. A further reported finding was that TCR beta sequences accurately predicted the HLA-A and HLA-B alleles for most subjects in the first cohort. The presence/absence analyses assumed that sequencing depth was roughly uniform across donors, and that assumption may not be true. According to a later genetic analysis, donors in an Asian-associated ancestry cluster had fewer N-insertions in productive TCRs than the approximately 700-donor mean. Assigning TCR associations to individual alleles was difficult when HLA alleles, especially DR and DQ, strongly co-occurred. Most TCR sequences were observed very rarely across donors, whereas some public TCRs were present in many individuals. A group of highly shared sequence variants was considered likely to be a technical artifact of the sequencing pipeline. In a later analysis, the rate of TCR association differed among HLA loci, with DRB1 alleles having the most associated TCRs and HLA-C alleles having the fewest. Cytomegalovirus status was reported to be diagnosed by the classifier with high specificity and sensitivity in both the original and validation cohorts. In vitro tests confirmed that three of the cytomegalovirus-associated TCR beta chains recognize cytomegalovirus antigens. Because counts were too low, seventeen rarely observed V segments, including chromosome 9 orphons, were left out of the earlier analysis of about 620 of the donors. Linkage disequilibrium might explain the correlated functional status among segregating V segments, but an unknown experimental factor could not be ruled out. Most CMV-associated TCR beta chains appeared to be HLA-restricted in a later analysis, and the HLA associations seemed to be driven largely by CMV exposure. The 87-base-pair reads could not distinguish some IMGT-functional V segments, including TRBV6-2 and TRBV6-3, so those segments were excluded. In an earlier analysis of roughly 560 of the donors, most TCR beta V segments were observed in productive rearrangements about 90% or about 30% of the time, broadly matching IMGT annotations. Immune exposure information for the cohort was limited to CMV serostatus. The authors suggested that the approach could potentially be extended to other disease states and immunological phenotypes. In the study, approximately 160 TCR beta chains were listed as associated with cytomegalovirus.

V is reduced by 2 bases and J by 5 bases, leaving a spacing of 4 bases between them. There are 11 amino acids in the CDR3, from cysteine to phenylalanine inclusive. Only the CDR3 part of the read is kept: 33 bases, read in frame from the first base. Sequences KGHSH (CDR1) and LQKENI (CDR2) are obtained from the germline V gene. Points on this clone: Its antigen is currently not known. Base quality data are lacking; no much larger clone is found one base away.

In total, roughly 710 healthy bone marrow donors made up the cohort. All cohort members were sampled while nominally healthy, although unrecorded immune exposures were likely present. The donor tested CMV seropositive and was one of the 289 seropositive cohort members. A peripheral blood sample was provided by each donor, and peripheral blood mononuclear cells were used for TCR beta sequencing. Genomic DNA extraction from the blood cell samples was performed with the Qiagen DNeasy Blood Extraction Kit. The sample comprised PBMCs. The TCR originated in a woman in her 70s in good health and CMV-seropositive. The chain links TRBV18 with TRBJ2-7; a confident D gene designation cannot be given. The DNA sequence is as follows: TGTGCCAGCTCACCAAGCCACGAGCAGTACTTC. Protein translation: CASSPSHEQYF.